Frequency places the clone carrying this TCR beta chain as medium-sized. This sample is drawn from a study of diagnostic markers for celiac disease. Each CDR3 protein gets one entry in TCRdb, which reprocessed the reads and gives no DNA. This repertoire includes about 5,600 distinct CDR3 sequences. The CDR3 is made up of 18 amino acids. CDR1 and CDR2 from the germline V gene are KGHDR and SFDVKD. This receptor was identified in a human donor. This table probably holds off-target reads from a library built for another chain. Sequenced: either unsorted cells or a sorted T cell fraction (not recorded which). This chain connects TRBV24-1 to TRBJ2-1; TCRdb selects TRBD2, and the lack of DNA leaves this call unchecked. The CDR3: CATSDTLAGSLSYNEQFF.